The 14 T cell receptor beta chains reported below all come from one sample, sequenced in a study of blood T cells in healthy people across ages. PCR was performed a second time for roughly 7 to 11 cycles using a sample-barcoded 5' primer and a J-beta primer mix. TCRdb processed the 5' RACE reads anew with MiXCR; each CDR3 protein has one entry. The data contain about 640,000 distinct CDR3 sequences, 45% to 65% of them singletons. Sequenced sample: blood. These TCRs come from a man aged 55-75 years in good health.

This clonotype was observed a handful of times. The V gene is TRBV5-1, the J gene TRBJ1-2, with D tentatively TRBD1 (5 bases). The germline V gene encodes CDR1 SGHRS and CDR2 YFSETQ. The CDR3 runs to 13 residues. Trimming took off 3 bases at V and 4 bases at J, with 10 bases between the two ends. This CDR3 reads CASSSAGSYGYTF. Written as DNA, the CDR3 is TGCGCCAGCAGCTCGGCAGGGAGCTATGGCTACACCTTC.

V and J are TRBV15 and TRBJ1-5; TRBD1 agrees at 9 bases. After removal of 5 bases from V and 6 bases from J, the junction contained 5 bases not matched to a gene. Germline V gene lookup returns CDR1 LNHNV and CDR2 YYDKDF (reference sequence). This CDR3 is 14 amino acids long. The CDR3 DNA sequence: TGTGCCACCAGCCCAAGGACAGGGGTTCAGCCCCAGCATTTT. This sequence encodes CATSPRTGVQPQHF.

This rearrangement joins TRBV5-5 to TRBJ2-3; possibly TRBD1 or TRBD2 for D (5 bases each). V shed 0 bases and J shed 0 bases, with 8 bases lying between them. The CDR3 runs to 15 residues. Germline CDR1 SGHKS, CDR2 YYEKEE (reference sequence). The CDR3 nucleotides are TGTGCCAGCAGCTTGGGGGGGTTTAGCACAGATACGCAGTATTTT. Its protein product is CASSLGGFSTDTQYF.

A few counts support this clonotype. V is TRBV5-1 and J is TRBJ2-3; D possibly matches TRBD1 or TRBD2 (5 bases each). This CDR3 is 17 amino acids long. Trimming took off 7 bases at V and 0 bases at J, with 21 bases between the two ends. CDR1 SGHRS and CDR2 YFSETQ come from the germline V gene. CDR3 region: CASRTTTGTRSTDTQYF. The CDR3 DNA sequence: TGCGCCAGCCGAACAACAACCGGGACCCGAAGCACAGATACGCAGTATTTT.

The chain is built from TRBV29-1 and TRBJ2-3; possibly TRBD2 for D (7 bases). The CDR3 sequence is 15 residues long. CDR1 and CDR2 from the germline V gene are SQVTM and ANQGSEA. The germline V and J ends were trimmed by 2 bases and 5 bases, with 17 bases remaining between them. CDR3: CSVESGGRRIDTQYF. The CDR3 DNA sequence: TGCAGCGTTGAATCGGGGGGCCGCAGGATAGATACGCAGTATTTT.

This clonotype occurred a few times. This rearrangement joins TRBV28 to TRBJ2-4, with D possibly TRBD2 on 6 matching bases. Germline lookup yields CDR1 MDHEN and CDR2 SYDVKM. Trimming shortened V by 6 bases and J by 7 bases, and 16 bases separated the two germline ends. The length of the CDR3 is 14 residues. The CDR3 nucleotides are TGTGCCAGCAGCCGGCAGGACTATTTGAACATTCAGTACTTC. Translating it yields CASSRQDYLNIQYF.

The DNA of the CDR3 is TGCGCCAGCAGCTTGGCAATGGGCGCCGGGGAGCTGTTTTTT. It codes for CASSLAMGAGELFF. The chain is built from TRBV5-1 and TRBJ2-2, with unresolved D. The germline V and J ends were trimmed by 0 bases and 6 bases, with 9 bases remaining between them. The CDR3 sequence is 14 residues long. Germline V gives CDR1 SGHRS, CDR2 YFSETQ.

This chain uses TRBV20-1 with TRBJ2-1, with D unresolved. With the DNA end fitting TRBJ2-7 better, the J assignment may be wrong. The CDR3 loop spans 15 amino acids. Per germline, CDR1 DFQATT and CDR2 SNEGSKA (reference sequence). DNA of the CDR3: TGCAGTGCTACCCGCGAGCTGCAACTCTACAATGAGCAGTACTTC. As protein: CSATRELQLYNEQYF.

The chain carries TRBV18 and TRBJ2-5; D not resolved. Trimming removed 0 bases at V and 0 bases at J, with 11 bases between. This CDR3 is built from 16 residues. CDR1 KGHSH and CDR2 LQKENI come from the germline V gene. The CDR3 loop reads CASSPPRREYQETQYF. CDR3 coding DNA: TGTGCCAGCTCACCACCGCGCAGAGAGTACCAAGAGACCCAGTACTTC.

This chain links TRBV6-6 with TRBJ2-1, with 9 positions matching TRBD1. Trimming at V came to 6 bases and at J to 7 bases, leaving 10 bases not matched to a gene. This CDR3 has 15 residues. In germline, CDR1 is MNHNY, CDR2 SVGAGI (reference sequence). CDR3 coding DNA: TGTGCCAGCAGCGGGTCGACAGGGGGTACTAATGAGCAGTTCTTC. Translating gives CASSGSTGGTNEQFF.

The genes are TRBV7-9 and TRBJ2-5, with 10 bases matching TRBD1. The J segment lost 5 bases and the V segment lost 3 bases, leaving 12 bases of the junction unmatched. Germline V gene data show CDR1 as SEHNR and CDR2 as FQNEAQ (reference sequence). The CDR3 is 17 amino acids. In DNA form, the CDR3 reads TGTGCCAGCAGCTTTCCGCTCCGGGACAGGGGTATTGAGACCCAGTACTTC. This translates into CASSFPLRDRGIETQYF.

The chain joins TRBV7-6 to TRBJ1-1; D not resolved. Germline V lookup: CDR1 SGHVS, CDR2 FNYEAQ. Deletions cut 5 bases from V and 4 bases from J, with 11 bases between. The CDR3 is made up of 13 amino acids. CDR3 residues: CASSPVAGTEAFF. CDR3 coding DNA: TGTGCCAGCAGCCCCGTAGCTGGCACTGAAGCTTTCTTT.

With regard to this clonotype: This may come from a read error, since a much larger clone is one base off. This chain joins TRBV20-1 and TRBJ1-2, with unresolved D. The CDR3 loop spans 13 amino acids. Germline V gives CDR1 DFQATT, CDR2 SNEGSKA (reference sequence). In DNA form, the CDR3 reads TGCAGTGCTAGAGTCGGGTCAGTCTATGGCTGCACCTTC. Encoded protein: CSARVGSVYGCTF.

J is TRBJ2-3 and V is TRBV2; 9 bases are a match to TRBD2. V dropped 9 bases and J dropped 2; count of bases not matched to a gene: 12. The CDR3 spans 16 residues. CDR1 is SNHLY and CDR2 is FYNNEI in the germline V gene. This CDR3 is CASSKLAGVITDTQYF. As DNA, the CDR3 is TGTGCCAGTAGTAAATTAGCGGGGGTGATCACAGATACGCAGTATTTT. Based on the CDR3 plus reference TRBV2 and TRBJ2-3, the full variable domain is EPEVTQTPSHQVTQMGQEVILRCVPISNHLYFYWYRQILGQKVEFLVSFYNNEISEKSEIFDDQFSVERPDGSNFTLKIRSTKLEDSAMYFCASSKLAGVITDTQYFGPGTRLTVL.